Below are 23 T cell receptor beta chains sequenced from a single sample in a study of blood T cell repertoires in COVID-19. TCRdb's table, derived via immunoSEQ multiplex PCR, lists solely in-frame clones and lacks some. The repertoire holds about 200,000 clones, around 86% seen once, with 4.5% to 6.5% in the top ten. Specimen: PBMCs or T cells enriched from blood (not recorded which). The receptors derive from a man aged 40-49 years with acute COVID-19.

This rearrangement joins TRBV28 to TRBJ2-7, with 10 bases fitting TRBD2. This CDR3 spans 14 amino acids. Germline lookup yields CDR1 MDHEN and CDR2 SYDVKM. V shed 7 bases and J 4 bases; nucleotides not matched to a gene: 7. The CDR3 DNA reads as TGTGCCAGCACTCAAGGGACTAGCGCGTACGAGCAGTACTTC. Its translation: CASTQGTSAYEQYF.

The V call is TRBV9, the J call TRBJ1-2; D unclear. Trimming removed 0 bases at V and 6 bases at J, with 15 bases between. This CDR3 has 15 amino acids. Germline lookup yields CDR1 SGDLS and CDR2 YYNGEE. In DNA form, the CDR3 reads TGTGCCAGCAGCGTAGTTTTAGGGTCGGGAGATGGCTACACCTTC. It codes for CASSVVLGSGDGYTF.

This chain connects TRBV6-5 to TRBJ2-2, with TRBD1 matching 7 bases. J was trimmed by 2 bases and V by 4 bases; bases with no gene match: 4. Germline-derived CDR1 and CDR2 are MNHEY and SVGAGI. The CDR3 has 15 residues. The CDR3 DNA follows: TGTGCCAGCAGTTCAACAGGGGTCAACACCGGGGAGCTGTTTTTT. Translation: CASSSTGVNTGELFF.

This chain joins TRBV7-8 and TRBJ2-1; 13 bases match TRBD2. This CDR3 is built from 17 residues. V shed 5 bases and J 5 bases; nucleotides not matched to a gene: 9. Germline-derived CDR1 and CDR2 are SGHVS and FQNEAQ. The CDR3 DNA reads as TGTGCCAGCAGCCTGGGGACTAGCGGGGCGGTCCACAATGAGCAGTTCTTC. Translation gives CASSLGTSGAVHNEQFF.

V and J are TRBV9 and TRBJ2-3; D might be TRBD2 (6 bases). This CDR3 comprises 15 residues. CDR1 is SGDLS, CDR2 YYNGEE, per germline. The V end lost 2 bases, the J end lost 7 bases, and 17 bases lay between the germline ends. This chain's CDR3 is CASSVYTGVGNTQYF. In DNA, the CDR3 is TGTGCCAGCAGCGTTTACACGGGGGTGGGAAATACGCAGTATTTT.

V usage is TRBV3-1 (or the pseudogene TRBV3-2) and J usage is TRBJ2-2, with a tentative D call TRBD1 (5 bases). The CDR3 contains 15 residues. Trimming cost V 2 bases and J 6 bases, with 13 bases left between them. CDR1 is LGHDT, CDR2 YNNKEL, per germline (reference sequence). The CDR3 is CASSQTGRFPGELFF. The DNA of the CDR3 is TGTGCCAGCAGCCAAACAGGCCGATTCCCCGGGGAGCTGTTTTTT.

CDR3 coding DNA: TGCGCCAGCAGCCCCGGGACTAGCGGGAGGACCGGGGAGCTGTTTTTT. Its translation is CASSPGTSGRTGELFF. The chain combines TRBV4-1 with TRBJ2-2; 15 bases fit TRBD2. V lost 4 bases, J lost 5 bases, and 2 bases stayed unmatched. CDR1 is MGHRA and CDR2 is YSYEKL in the germline V gene. This CDR3 region has 16 residues.

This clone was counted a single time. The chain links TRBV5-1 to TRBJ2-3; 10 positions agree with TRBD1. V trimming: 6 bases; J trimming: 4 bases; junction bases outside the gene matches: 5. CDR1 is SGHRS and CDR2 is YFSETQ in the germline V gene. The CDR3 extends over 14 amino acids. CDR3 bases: TGCGCCAGCAAACCCGGGACAGGGGCAGATACGCAGTATTTT. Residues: CASKPGTGADTQYF.

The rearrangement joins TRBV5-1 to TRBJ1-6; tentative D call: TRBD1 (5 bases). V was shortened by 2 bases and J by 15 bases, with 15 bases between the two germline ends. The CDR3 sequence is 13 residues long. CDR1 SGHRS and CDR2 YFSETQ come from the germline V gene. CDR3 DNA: TGCGCCAGCAGCTTCTCCCCGGGGGAGCTCCTCCACTTT. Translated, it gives CASSFSPGELLHF.

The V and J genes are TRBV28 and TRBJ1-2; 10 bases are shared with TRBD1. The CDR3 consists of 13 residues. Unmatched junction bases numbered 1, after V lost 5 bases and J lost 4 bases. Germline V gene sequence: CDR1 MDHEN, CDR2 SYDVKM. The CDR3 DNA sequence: TGTGCCAGCAGTGACAGGGGGCCCTATGGCTACACCTTC. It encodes CASSDRGPYGYTF.

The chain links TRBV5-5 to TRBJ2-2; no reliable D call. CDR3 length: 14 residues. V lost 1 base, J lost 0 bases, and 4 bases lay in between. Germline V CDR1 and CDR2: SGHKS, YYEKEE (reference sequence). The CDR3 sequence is CASSLLSNTGELFF. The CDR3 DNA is TGTGCCAGCAGCTTGCTATCGAACACCGGGGAGCTGTTTTTT.

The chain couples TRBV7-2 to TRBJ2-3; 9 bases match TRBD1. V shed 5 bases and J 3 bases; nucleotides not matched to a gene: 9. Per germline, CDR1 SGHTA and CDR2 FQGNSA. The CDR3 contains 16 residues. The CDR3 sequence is CASSAGTGSRTDTQYF. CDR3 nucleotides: TGTGCCAGCAGCGCGGGGACAGGGAGTAGGACAGATACGCAGTATTTT.

As DNA, the CDR3 is TGCGCCAGCAGTGTTAGCGGGCAAGAGACCCAGTACTTC. This codes for CASSVSGQETQYF. The chain carries TRBV10-2 and TRBJ2-5; 7 nucleotides match TRBD2. Trimming cost V 4 bases and J 2 bases; bases outside gene matches: 1. In germline, CDR1 is WSHSY, CDR2 SAAADI. CDR3 length: 13 amino acids.

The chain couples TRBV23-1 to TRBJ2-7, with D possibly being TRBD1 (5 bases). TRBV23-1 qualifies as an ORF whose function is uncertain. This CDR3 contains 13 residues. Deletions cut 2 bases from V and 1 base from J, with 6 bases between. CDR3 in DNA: TGCGCCAGCAGTCAAGACAGATCCTACGAGCAGTACTTC. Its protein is CASSQDRSYEQYF.

CDR3 DNA sequence: TGTGCCAGCAGCTTCAGGGGACTAGCGGTTTACAATGAGCAGTTCTTC. It specifies CASSFRGLAVYNEQFF. The genes are TRBV12-1 and TRBJ2-1; the DNA was not used to check the table's D call, TRBD2. TRBV12-1 is noted as a pseudogene. The CDR3 contains 16 residues.

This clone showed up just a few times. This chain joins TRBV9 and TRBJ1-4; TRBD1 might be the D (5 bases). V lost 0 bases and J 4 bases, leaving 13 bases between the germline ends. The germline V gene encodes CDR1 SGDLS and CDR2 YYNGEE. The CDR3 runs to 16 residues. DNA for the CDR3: TGTGCCAGCAGCGTAGGAGTAGGGGCCCGTAATGAAAAACTGTTTTTT. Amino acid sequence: CASSVGVGARNEKLFF.

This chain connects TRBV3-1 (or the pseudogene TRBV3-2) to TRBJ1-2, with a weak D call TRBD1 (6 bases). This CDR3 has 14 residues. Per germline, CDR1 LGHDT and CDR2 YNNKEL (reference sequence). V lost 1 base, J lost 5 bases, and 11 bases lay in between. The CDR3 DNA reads TGTGCCAGCAGCCAAGGGTGGGACATATATGGCTACACCTTC. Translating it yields CASSQGWDIYGYTF.

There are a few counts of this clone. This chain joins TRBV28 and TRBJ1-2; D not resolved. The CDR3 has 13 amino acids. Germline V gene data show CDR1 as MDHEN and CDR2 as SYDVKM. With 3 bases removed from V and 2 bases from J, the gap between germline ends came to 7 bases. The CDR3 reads CASSFARNYGYTF. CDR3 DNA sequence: TGTGCCAGCAGTTTTGCCCGGAACTATGGCTACACCTTC.

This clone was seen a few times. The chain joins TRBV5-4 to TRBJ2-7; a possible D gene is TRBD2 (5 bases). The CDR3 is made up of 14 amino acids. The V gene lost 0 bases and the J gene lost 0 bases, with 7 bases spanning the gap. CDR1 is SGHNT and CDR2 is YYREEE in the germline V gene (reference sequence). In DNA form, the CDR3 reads TGTGCCAGCAGCTTGGGACGGGGCTCCTACGAGCAGTACTTC. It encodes CASSLGRGSYEQYF. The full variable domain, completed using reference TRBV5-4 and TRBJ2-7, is ETGVTQSPTHLIKTRGQQVTLRCSSQSGHNTVSWYQQALGQGPQFIFQYYREEENGRGNFPPRFSGLQFPNYSSELNVNALELDDSALYLCASSLGRGSYEQYFGPGTRLTVT.

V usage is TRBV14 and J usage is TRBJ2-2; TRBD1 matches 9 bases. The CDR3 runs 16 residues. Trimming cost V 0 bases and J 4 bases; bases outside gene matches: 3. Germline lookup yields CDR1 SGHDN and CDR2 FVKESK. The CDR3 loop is CASSQETGGITGELFF. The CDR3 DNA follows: TGTGCCAGCAGCCAAGAAACAGGGGGCATCACCGGGGAGCTGTTTTTT.

CDR3 region: CASSALAGVRSYNEQFF. CDR3 sequence (DNA): TGTGCCAGCAGCGCCCTAGCGGGAGTAAGGTCCTACAATGAGCAGTTCTTC. The gene calls are TRBV9 and TRBJ2-1; 10 bases match TRBD2. CDR1 SGDLS and CDR2 YYNGEE come from the germline V gene. Trimming took 3 bases from V and 1 from J; bases not matched to a gene: 7. The CDR3 is 17 amino acids. Supplemented by reference TRBV9 and TRBJ2-1, the full variable domain reads DSGVTQTPKHLITATGQRVTLRCSPRSGDLSVYWYQQSLDQGLQFLIQYYNGEERAKGNILERFSAQQFPDLHSELNLSSLELGDSALYFCASSALAGVRSYNEQFFGPGTRLTVL.

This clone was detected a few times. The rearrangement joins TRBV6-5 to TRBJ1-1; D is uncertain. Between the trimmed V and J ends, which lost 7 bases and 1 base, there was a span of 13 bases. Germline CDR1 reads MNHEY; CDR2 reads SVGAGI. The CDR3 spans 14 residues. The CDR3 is CASILLRENTEAFF. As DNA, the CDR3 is TGTGCCAGCATTCTCCTCCGGGAGAACACTGAAGCTTTCTTT.

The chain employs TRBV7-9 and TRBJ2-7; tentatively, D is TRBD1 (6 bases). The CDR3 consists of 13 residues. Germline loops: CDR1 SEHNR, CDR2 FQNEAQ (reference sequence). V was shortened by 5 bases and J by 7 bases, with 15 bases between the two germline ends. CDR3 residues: CASSPGHFGEQYF. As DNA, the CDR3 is TGTGCCAGCAGCCCGGGACACTTCGGGGAGCAGTACTTC.